The 22 T cell receptor beta chains below were found in one sample sequenced in a study of shared clonotypes between healthy human individuals (dated by TCRdb to 2020 to 2021). Libraries were built with the immunoSEQ multiplex PCR assay. TCRdb re-hosts the immuneACCESS table, in-frame sequences only. Its copies lack some clones; in the studies checked, an unresolved V gene accounts for under half of them, and the cause for the rest is not known. The sample has 2 million to 2.5 million clones on record, 85% to 95% of them singletons. The ten largest make up 0.1% to 0.15% of the sample. Sequencing input: naive CD4+ T cells sorted from blood. In light of the paper, this sample's cell subset or site label describes: CD45RA+ positively selected. The origin of the receptors is a man in his late teens or twenties in good health.

The V and J genes are TRBV25-1 and TRBJ2-7, with D possibly TRBD2 on 6 matching bases. The CDR3 covers 14 residues. Germline loops: CDR1 MGHDK, CDR2 SYGVNS. The V gene lost 2 bases and the J gene lost 1 base, with 9 bases spanning the gap. The DNA for the CDR3 is TGTGCCAGCAGTGAACCTGGGAGGTCCTACGAGCAGTACTTC. It yields the protein CASSEPGRSYEQYF.

The chain employs TRBV6-5 and TRBJ1-6, with D possibly TRBD1 on 5 matching bases. Germline lookup yields CDR1 MNHEY and CDR2 SVGAGI. This CDR3 region has 15 residues. V lost 2 bases to trimming and J lost 6 bases, with 11 bases between them. In nucleotides, the CDR3 is TGTGCCAGCAGTTACGATCAGGGCAGTAATTCACCCCTCCACTTT. Protein sequence: CASSYDQGSNSPLHF.

This chain joins TRBV5-6 and TRBJ2-3, with D perhaps being TRBD1 or TRBD2 (5 bases each). Germline assignment: CDR1 SGHDT and CDR2 YYEEEE. CDR3 length equals 15 residues. V lost 1 base to trimming and J lost 9 bases, with 18 bases between them. The CDR3 protein is CASSLWGTHRRTQYF. The CDR3 DNA sequence: TGTGCCAGCAGCTTGTGGGGGACGCACCGCAGGACGCAGTATTTT.

The genes are TRBV28 and TRBJ2-3, with 10 positions matching TRBD2. V lost 4 bases and J lost 2; bases outside the gene matches: 3. CDR1 MDHEN and CDR2 SYDVKM come from the germline V gene. This CDR3 comprises 15 residues. The chain's CDR3 is CASSSSGGVTDTQYF. CDR3 DNA: TGTGCCAGCAGTTCCAGCGGGGGGGTCACAGATACGCAGTATTTT. The whole variable domain, filled in from reference TRBV28 and TRBJ2-3, reads DVKVTQSSRYLVKRTGEKVFLECVQDMDHENMFWYRQDPGLGLRLIYFSYDVKMKEKGDIPEGYSVSREKKERFSLILESASTNQTSMYLCASSSSGGVTDTQYFGPGTRLTVL.

Only one count was recorded for this clone. This rearrangement joins TRBV10-3 to TRBJ1-5; D is undetermined. Germline assignment: CDR1 ENHRY and CDR2 SYGVKD. There are 16 residues in the CDR3. The germline V and J ends were trimmed by 0 bases and 2 bases, with 11 bases remaining between them. The CDR3 DNA reads as TGTGCCATCAGTGAGTCGACTGGGAAGGGCAATCAGCCCCAGCATTTT. Protein sequence: CAISESTGKGNQPQHF.

CDR3: CASSLEVENSPLHF. CDR3 DNA: TGTGCCAGCAGCTTGGAGGTTGAGAATTCACCCCTCCACTTT. The J gene is TRBJ1-6, the V gene TRBV5-4; D is undetermined. V dropped 0 bases and J dropped 7 bases, with 8 bases sitting between them. This CDR3 region has 14 residues. Germline CDR1 and CDR2: SGHNT and YYREEE (reference sequence). Full variable domain (missing parts from reference TRBV5-4 and TRBJ1-6): ETGVTQSPTHLIKTRGQQVTLRCSSQSGHNTVSWYQQALGQGPQFIFQYYREEENGRGNFPPRFSGLQFPNYSSELNVNALELDDSALYLCASSLEVENSPLHFGNGTRLTVT.

This chain links TRBV25-1 with TRBJ1-1, with TRBD1 matching 11 bases. Germline CDR1 reads MGHDK; CDR2 reads SYGVNS. The CDR3 length is 15 residues. Unmatched junction bases numbered 8, after V lost 6 bases and J lost 5 bases. As DNA, the CDR3 is TGTGCCAGCAGAGGTGTGGGACAGGGGGTAACTGAAGCTTTCTTT. Its translation is CASRGVGQGVTEAFF.

This rearrangement joins TRBV28 to TRBJ2-7, with TRBD2 identical over 8 bases. The CDR3 extends over 14 amino acids. Trimming took 6 bases from V and 0 from J; bases not matched to a gene: 4. Per the germline V gene, CDR1 is MDHEN and CDR2 is SYDVKM. CDR3 nucleotides: TGTGCCAGCAGCGCGGGGGGTAGCTCCTACGAGCAGTACTTC. Translated, it gives CASSAGGSSYEQYF. The entire variable domain, with the rest obtained from reference TRBV28 and TRBJ2-7, is as follows: DVKVTQSSRYLVKRTGEKVFLECVQDMDHENMFWYRQDPGLGLRLIYFSYDVKMKEKGDIPEGYSVSREKKERFSLILESASTNQTSMYLCASSAGGSSYEQYFGPGTRLTVT.

This clone appeared a few times. This chain links TRBV19 with TRBJ2-7, with D unclear. Germline V gives CDR1 LNHDA, CDR2 SQIVND (reference sequence). This CDR3 is built from 13 residues. With 7 bases removed from V and 5 bases from J, the gap between germline ends came to 15 bases. Here the CDR3 reads CASMQSGDNEQYF. The DNA for the CDR3 is TGTGCCAGTATGCAGTCTGGAGACAACGAGCAGTACTTC.

The rearrangement links TRBV5-1 to TRBJ1-5; weak D call: TRBD1 (5 bases). The germline V gene encodes CDR1 SGHRS and CDR2 YFSETQ. CDR3 length equals 15 residues. The V gene lost 4 bases and the J gene lost 3 bases, with 14 bases spanning the gap. The CDR3: CASSPDLGPNQPQHF. DNA for the CDR3: TGCGCCAGCAGCCCCGACCTGGGGCCCAATCAGCCCCAGCATTTT.

This clone was observed once. J is TRBJ2-1 and V is TRBV19; 10 nucleotides align to TRBD2. CDR3 size: 16 residues. Germline assignment: CDR1 LNHDA and CDR2 SQIVND (reference sequence). Losses at the gene ends were 1 base for V and 4 bases for J; bases not matched to a gene: 4. The CDR3 protein is CASSIVPGLAYNEQFF. CDR3 nucleotide sequence: TGTGCCAGTAGTATAGTACCGGGACTAGCGTACAATGAGCAGTTCTTC.

This clone came up once. This sequence joins TRBV10-1 and TRBJ2-7, with D perhaps TRBD1 (5 bases). The CDR3 extends over 16 amino acids. V lost 4 bases and J lost 3, with 19 bases in between. Germline V gene lookup returns CDR1 WNHNN and CDR2 SYGVQD (reference sequence). The CDR3 DNA follows: TGCGCCAGCAGTGCGACAAATTGGATGGGGCACTACGAGCAGTACTTC. Amino acids: CASSATNWMGHYEQYF.

Concerning this clone itself: Other DNA sequences of this sample code for an identical CDR3. The J gene is TRBJ2-5, the V gene TRBV7-2; no definite D call. Trimming shortened V by 0 bases and J by 5 bases, and 4 bases separated the two germline ends. The germline V gene has CDR1 SGHTA and CDR2 FQGNSA. This CDR3 is 12 amino acids long. CDR3 sequence: CASSLARETQYF. DNA for the CDR3: TGTGCCAGCAGCTTAGCCAGGGAGACCCAGTACTTC.

This sequence joins TRBV9 and TRBJ2-7, with 7 positions matching TRBD1. The CDR3 covers 12 residues. The trim removed 3 bases at V and 3 bases at J, leaving 0 bases unmatched. Looked up from germline, CDR1 is SGDLS and CDR2 is YYNGEE. CDR3 loop: CASSGQGYEQYF. The CDR3 coding sequence is TGTGCCAGCAGCGGACAGGGCTACGAGCAGTACTTC.

This clone has only a few counts. This chain joins TRBV10-3 and TRBJ1-5, with D uncertain. Germline CDR1 reads ENHRY; CDR2 reads SYGVKD. Trimming took off 10 bases at V and 3 bases at J, with 10 bases between the two ends. CDR3 size: 12 residues. CDR3 nucleotides: TGTGCCACCGGGGTGATCAATCAGCCCCAGCATTTT. It translates to CATGVINQPQHF.

The J gene is TRBJ2-1, the V gene TRBV5-1; maybe TRBD1 (6 bases). There are 15 residues in the CDR3. Germline CDR1 and CDR2: SGHRS and YFSETQ. V was trimmed by 3 bases and J by 8 bases, leaving 18 bases between them. The CDR3 DNA reads as TGCGCCAGCAGCTCCGGACAGTACCTCAGCGATGAGCAGTTCTTC. This sequence encodes CASSSGQYLSDEQFF.

A word on this clone: Different DNA sequences within this sample yield the same CDR3. V and J are TRBV2 and TRBJ2-7; D gene ambiguous. Trimming removed 4 bases from V and 3 bases from J, with 4 bases in between. The CDR3 runs to 11 residues. The germline gives CDR1 SNHLY, CDR2 FYNNEI. The CDR3 DNA sequence: TGTGCCAGCAGTGCAGTCTACGAGCAGTACTTC. As protein: CASSAVYEQYF.

The chain recombines TRBV28 with TRBJ2-7; a weak D match, TRBD2 (6 bases). The V gene's germline CDR1 is MDHEN and CDR2 SYDVKM. The CDR3 sequence is 14 residues long. The V gene lost 11 bases and the J gene lost 2 bases, with 19 bases spanning the gap. The CDR3 DNA is TGTGCCTCTATCTTGAGGCGGGGCGCCTACGAGCAGTACTTC. Translating it yields CASILRRGAYEQYF. Looking up the rest from reference TRBV28 and TRBJ2-7 gives the full variable domain: DVKVTQSSRYLVKRTGEKVFLECVQDMDHENMFWYRQDPGLGLRLIYFSYDVKMKEKGDIPEGYSVSREKKERFSLILESASTNQTSMYLCASILRRGAYEQYFGPGTRLTVT.

The J gene is TRBJ2-5, the V gene TRBV19; 9 bases are shared with TRBD1. The CDR3 sequence is 13 residues long. Germline values: CDR1 LNHDA, CDR2 SQIVND (reference sequence). After removal of 10 bases from V and 2 bases from J, the junction contained 5 bases not matched to a gene. This CDR3 reads CATNRGLQETQYF. CDR3 in DNA: TGTGCCACAAACAGGGGGCTTCAAGAGACCCAGTACTTC.

Concerning this clone itself: The same CDR3 also results from other DNA sequences found in this sample. The genes are TRBV5-1 and TRBJ1-1; TRBD1 is a possible D gene (5 bases). CDR3 size: 15 residues. The V end lost 1 base, the J end lost 1 base, and 11 bases lay between the germline ends. From germline, CDR1 is SGHRS and CDR2 YFSETQ. Here the CDR3 reads CASSLLGQTNTEAFF. In nucleotides, the CDR3 is TGCGCCAGCAGCTTGCTAGGACAAACGAACACTGAAGCTTTCTTT.

The chain links TRBV2 to TRBJ1-2, with D possibly being TRBD1 (5 bases). V lost 8 bases and J 1 base, leaving 11 bases between the germline ends. This CDR3 region has 13 residues. The germline CDR1 and CDR2 sequences are SNHLY and FYNNEI. In DNA, the CDR3 is TGTGCCAGCTCCGCGGGGGGTAACTATGGCTACACCTTC. The encoded protein is CASSAGGNYGYTF.

This clone was picked up a small number of times. The rearrangement links TRBV19 to TRBJ1-2; 7 bases agree with TRBD1. CDR3 length: 14 residues. V gave up 3 bases and J gave up 0 bases; unmatched junction bases: 1. The germline V gene encodes CDR1 LNHDA and CDR2 SQIVND (reference sequence). In DNA, the CDR3 is TGTGCCAGTAGTATGGGGACAGCTAACTATGGCTACACCTTC. It specifies CASSMGTANYGYTF.